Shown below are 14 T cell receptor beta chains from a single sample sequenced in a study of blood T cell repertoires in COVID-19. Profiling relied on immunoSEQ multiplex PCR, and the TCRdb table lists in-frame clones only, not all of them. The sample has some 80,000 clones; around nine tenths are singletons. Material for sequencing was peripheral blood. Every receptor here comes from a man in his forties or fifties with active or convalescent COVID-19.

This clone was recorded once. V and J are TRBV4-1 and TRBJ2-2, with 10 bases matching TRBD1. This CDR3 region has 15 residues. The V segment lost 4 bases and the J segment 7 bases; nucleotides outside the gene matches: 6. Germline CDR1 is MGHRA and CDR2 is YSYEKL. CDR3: CASSPRDRGIGELFF. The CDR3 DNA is TGCGCCAGCAGCCCAAGGGACAGGGGAATCGGGGAGCTGTTTTTT.

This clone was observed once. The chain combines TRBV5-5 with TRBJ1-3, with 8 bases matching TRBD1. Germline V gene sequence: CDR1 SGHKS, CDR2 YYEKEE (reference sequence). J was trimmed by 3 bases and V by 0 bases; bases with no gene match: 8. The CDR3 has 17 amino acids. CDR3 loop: CASSLATGGLVGNTIYF. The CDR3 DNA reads TGTGCCAGCAGCTTGGCAACAGGGGGACTGGTTGGAAACACCATATATTTT.

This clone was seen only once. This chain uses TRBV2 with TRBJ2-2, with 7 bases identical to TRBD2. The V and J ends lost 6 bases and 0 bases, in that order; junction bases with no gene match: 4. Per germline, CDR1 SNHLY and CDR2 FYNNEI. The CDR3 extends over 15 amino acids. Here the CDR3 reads CASSPGTTNTGELFF. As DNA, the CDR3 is TGTGCCAGCAGCCCCGGGACTACGAACACCGGGGAGCTGTTTTTT.

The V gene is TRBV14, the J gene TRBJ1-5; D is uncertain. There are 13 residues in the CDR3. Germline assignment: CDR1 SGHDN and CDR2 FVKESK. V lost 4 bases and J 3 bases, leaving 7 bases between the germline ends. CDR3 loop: CASSLGPNQPQHF. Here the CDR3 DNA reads TGTGCCAGCAGCCTGGGCCCCAATCAGCCCCAGCATTTT.

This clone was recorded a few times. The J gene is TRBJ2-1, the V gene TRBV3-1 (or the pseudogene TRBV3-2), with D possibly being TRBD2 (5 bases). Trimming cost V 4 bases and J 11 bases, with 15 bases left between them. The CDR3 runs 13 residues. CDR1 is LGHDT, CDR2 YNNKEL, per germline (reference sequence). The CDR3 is CASSPGESGQQFF. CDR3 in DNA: TGTGCCAGCAGCCCCGGGGAGAGCGGACAGCAGTTCTTC.

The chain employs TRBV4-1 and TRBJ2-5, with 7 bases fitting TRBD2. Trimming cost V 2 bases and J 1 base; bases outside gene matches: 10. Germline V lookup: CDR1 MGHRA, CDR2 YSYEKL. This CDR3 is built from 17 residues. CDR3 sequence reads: CASSQILRTRVQETQYF. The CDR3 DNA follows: TGCGCCAGCAGCCAAATTCTCCGGACTAGGGTCCAAGAGACCCAGTACTTC.

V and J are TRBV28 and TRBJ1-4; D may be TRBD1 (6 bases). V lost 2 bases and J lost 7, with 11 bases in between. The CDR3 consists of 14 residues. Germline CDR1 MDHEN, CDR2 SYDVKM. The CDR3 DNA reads TGTGCCAGCAGTTTACGGCCAGGGGCTGAAAAACTGTTTTTT. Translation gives CASSLRPGAEKLFF.

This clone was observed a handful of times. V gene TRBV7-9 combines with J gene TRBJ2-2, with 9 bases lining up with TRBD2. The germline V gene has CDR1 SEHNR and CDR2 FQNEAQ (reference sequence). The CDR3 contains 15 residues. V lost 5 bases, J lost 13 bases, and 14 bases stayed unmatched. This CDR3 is CASSGGTSSTVRLFF. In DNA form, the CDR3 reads TGTGCCAGCAGCGGAGGGACTAGCTCGACGGTGCGGCTGTTTTTT.

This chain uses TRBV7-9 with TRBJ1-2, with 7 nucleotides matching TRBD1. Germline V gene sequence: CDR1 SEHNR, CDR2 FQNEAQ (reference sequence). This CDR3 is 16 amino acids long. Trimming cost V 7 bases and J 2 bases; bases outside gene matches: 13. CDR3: CASTPPFGRGNYGYTF. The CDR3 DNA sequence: TGTGCCAGCACCCCCCCTTTCGGCAGGGGGAACTATGGCTACACCTTC.

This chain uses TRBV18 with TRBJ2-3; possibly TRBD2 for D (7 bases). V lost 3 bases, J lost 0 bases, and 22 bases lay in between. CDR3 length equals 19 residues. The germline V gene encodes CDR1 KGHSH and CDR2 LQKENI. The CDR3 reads CASSPLAGAKKTSTDTQYF. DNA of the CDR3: TGTGCCAGCTCACCTTTGGCGGGGGCCAAAAAGACTAGCACAGATACGCAGTATTTT.

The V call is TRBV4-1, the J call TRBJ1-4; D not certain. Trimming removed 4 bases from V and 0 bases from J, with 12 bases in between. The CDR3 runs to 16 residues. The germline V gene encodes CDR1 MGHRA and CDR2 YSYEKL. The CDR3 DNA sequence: TGCGCCAGCAGCCCCCAAGAAACTGCAACTAATGAAAAACTGTTTTTT. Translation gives CASSPQETATNEKLFF.

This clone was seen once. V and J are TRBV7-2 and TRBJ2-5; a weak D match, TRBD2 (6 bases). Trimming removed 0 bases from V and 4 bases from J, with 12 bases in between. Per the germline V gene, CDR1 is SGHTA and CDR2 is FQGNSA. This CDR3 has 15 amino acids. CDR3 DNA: TGTGCCAGCAGCTTAGCGGGGCTAGCGCTAGAGACCCAGTACTTC. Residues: CASSLAGLALETQYF.

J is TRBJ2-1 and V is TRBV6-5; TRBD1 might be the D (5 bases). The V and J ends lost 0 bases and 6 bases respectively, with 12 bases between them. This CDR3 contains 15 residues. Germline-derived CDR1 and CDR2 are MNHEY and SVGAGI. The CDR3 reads CASSYSTGLGNEQFF. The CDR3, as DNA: TGTGCCAGCAGTTACTCTACAGGTCTTGGCAATGAGCAGTTCTTC.

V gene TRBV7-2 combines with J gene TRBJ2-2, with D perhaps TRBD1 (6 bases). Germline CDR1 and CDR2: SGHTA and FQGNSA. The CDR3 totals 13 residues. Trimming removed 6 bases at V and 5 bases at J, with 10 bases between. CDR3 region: CASSAGVTGELFF. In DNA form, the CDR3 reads TGTGCCAGCAGTGCAGGGGTAACCGGGGAGCTGTTTTTT.